Below are 24 T cell receptor beta chains sequenced from a single sample in a study of PD-L1 blockade in urothelial cancer. The time point here: pretreatment peripheral blood. Produced via immunoSEQ multiplex PCR; TCRdb's table is partial and in-frame only. Among approximately 86,000 clones listed, about 85% were seen once. Sample: PBMCs, taken around atezolizumab (anti-PD-L1) treatment. These TCRs come from a man in his forties with urothelial cancer.

The chain couples TRBV18 to TRBJ1-4; D not certain. Deletions cut 2 bases from V and 0 bases from J, with 16 bases between. The germline V gene encodes CDR1 KGHSH and CDR2 LQKENI. The CDR3 consists of 18 residues. The CDR3 coding sequence is TGTGCCAGCTCACCAAACGCTCCCGGGTTTGCAACTAATGAAAAACTGTTTTTT. It translates to CASSPNAPGFATNEKLFF.

V usage is TRBV28 and J usage is TRBJ1-5; TRBD1 matches 7 bases. CDR1 is MDHEN, CDR2 SYDVKM, per germline. With 10 bases clipped from V and 5 bases from J, the junction kept 11 bases outside the gene matches. This CDR3 region has 14 residues. For the CDR3, the DNA is TGTGCCACCAAGGTCAGACAGGGTGATCAGCCCCAGCATTTT. It translates to CATKVRQGDQPQHF.

The CDR3: CASSLDTATDTQYF. The DNA for the CDR3 is TGTGCCAGCAGTTTAGACACAGCCACAGATACGCAGTATTTT. The chain couples TRBV27 to TRBJ2-3; no clear D. Trimming took off 2 bases at V and 2 bases at J, with 8 bases between the two ends. Germline V gene lookup returns CDR1 MNHEY and CDR2 SMNVEV (reference sequence). The CDR3 extends over 14 amino acids.

This clone was seen only once. The CDR3 nucleotides read TGTGCCAGCAGCCCGACAGGGGGGGAGACCCAGTACTTC. Residues: CASSPTGGETQYF. The V gene is TRBV7-3, the J gene TRBJ2-5; 9 bases are shared with TRBD1. This CDR3 has 13 residues. V lost 5 bases, J lost 5 bases, and 3 bases stayed unmatched. The germline V gene encodes CDR1 SGHTA and CDR2 FQGTGA.

V and J are TRBV7-6 and TRBJ2-2; 9 bases are shared with TRBD1. This CDR3 has 17 amino acids. The V gene's germline CDR1 is SGHVS and CDR2 FNYEAQ. V dropped 0 bases and J dropped 5; count of bases not matched to a gene: 7. Written as DNA, the CDR3 is TGTGCCAGCAGCTTAGCGGCCGGGACAGGGTTTACCGGGGAGCTGTTTTTT. It codes for CASSLAAGTGFTGELFF.

The chain joins TRBV28 to TRBJ1-1, with D perhaps TRBD1 (6 bases). CDR1 and CDR2 (germline): MDHEN, SYDVKM. Deletions cut 7 bases from V and 4 bases from J, with 13 bases between. The CDR3 is made up of 13 amino acids. CDR3 amino acids: CASTGAVGTEAFF. For the CDR3, the DNA is TGTGCCAGCACAGGGGCTGTGGGCACTGAAGCTTTCTTT.

The chain has TRBV14 and TRBJ2-7; the D is unclear. Trimming took 0 bases from V and 9 from J, leaving 12 bases between them. This CDR3 has 13 residues. The germline gives CDR1 SGHDN, CDR2 FVKESK. In DNA, the CDR3 is TGTGCCAGCAGCCAAGAGGAGCTACGAGGGCAGTACTTC. As protein: CASSQEELRGQYF.

This clone was observed a few times. This chain uses TRBV7-6 with TRBJ1-5; 8 bases are shared with TRBD1. The CDR3 spans 12 residues. V lost 6 bases and J lost 9; bases outside the gene matches: 4. Germline CDR1 and CDR2: SGHVS and FNYEAQ. This CDR3 is CASRGQVGPQHF. As DNA, the CDR3 is TGTGCCAGCAGGGGACAGGTCGGGCCCCAGCATTTT.

This sequence joins TRBV10-1 and TRBJ2-7, with TRBD2 identical over 9 bases. CDR1 and CDR2 from the germline V gene are WNHNN and SYGVQD (reference sequence). V dropped 0 bases and J dropped 5; count of bases not matched to a gene: 11. This CDR3 is built from 17 residues. CDR3 in DNA: TGCGCCAGCAGTGAGTCGGGTCTAGCGGGAATTTACCACGAGCAGTACTTC. This translates into CASSESGLAGIYHEQYF.

The chain is built from TRBV11-2 and TRBJ2-1, with 7 bases fitting TRBD2. With 0 bases clipped from V and 6 bases from J, the junction kept 14 bases outside the gene matches. Germline CDR1 SGHAT, CDR2 FQNNGV. The CDR3 consists of 18 residues. CDR3 loop: CASSLDRVGGTQTNEQFF. In DNA, the CDR3 is TGTGCCAGCAGCTTAGATCGGGTGGGAGGGACCCAAACCAATGAGCAGTTCTTC.

V gene TRBV13 combines with J gene TRBJ2-3; 9 positions agree with TRBD1. Germline V gene sequence: CDR1 PRHDT, CDR2 FYEKMQ (reference sequence). Unmatched junction bases numbered 18, after V lost 5 bases and J lost 3 bases. The CDR3 sequence is 19 residues long. CDR3 in amino acids: CASSLPLQGAPMLTDTQYF. The CDR3, as DNA: TGTGCCAGCAGCCTACCTCTACAGGGGGCGCCCATGTTGACAGATACGCAGTATTTT.

The V call is TRBV29-1, the J call TRBJ2-7; possibly TRBD1 for D (5 bases). The ends were cut back, 1 base at V and 3 bases at J, with 19 bases in the middle. Germline values: CDR1 SQVTM, CDR2 ANQGSEA. This CDR3 has 16 amino acids. CDR3 sequence: CSVEAPTGKGVYEQYF. The CDR3 DNA reads TGCAGCGTTGAAGCCCCCACAGGAAAAGGAGTCTACGAGCAGTACTTC.

This clone turned up a few times. The chain couples TRBV5-4 to TRBJ1-1; D not resolved. The CDR3 consists of 14 residues. Trimming removed 4 bases from V and 0 bases from J, with 10 bases in between. Germline V CDR1 and CDR2: SGHNT, YYREEE (reference sequence). The CDR3 here is CASSAPRVNTEAFF. The CDR3 DNA reads as TGTGCCAGCAGCGCCCCTCGGGTGAACACTGAAGCTTTCTTT.

This clone was seen only once. J is TRBJ2-5 and V is TRBV27, with D unclear. The CDR3 is made up of 12 amino acids. The germline CDR1 and CDR2 sequences are MNHEY and SMNVEV (reference sequence). Trimming removed 4 bases from V and 1 base from J, with 4 bases in between. As DNA, the CDR3 is TGTGCCAGCAGTTCCAGCCAAGAGACCCAGTACTTC. Translated: CASSSSQETQYF.

The chain joins TRBV4-1 to TRBJ2-7, with D hard to call. In germline, CDR1 is MGHRA, CDR2 YSYEKL. The CDR3 has 15 residues. V was clipped by 0 bases and J by 3 bases, with 12 bases between them. Here the CDR3 reads CASSQDPAEHYEQYF. CDR3 bases: TGCGCCAGCAGCCAAGATCCCGCGGAACACTACGAGCAGTACTTC.

J is TRBJ1-2 and V is TRBV15; 8 bases are shared with TRBD1. Germline V gives CDR1 LNHNV, CDR2 YYDKDF (reference sequence). V shed 5 bases, J shed 2 bases, and the junction held 16 bases outside the gene matches. This CDR3 contains 18 residues. DNA for the CDR3: TGTGCCACCAGCGCCCCCGCGGGAGGGACAGGAACCAACTATGGCTACACCTTC. This encodes CATSAPAGGTGTNYGYTF.

The V and J genes are TRBV30 and TRBJ2-6; D might be TRBD2 (5 bases). Trimming took off 2 bases at V and 1 base at J, with 9 bases between the two ends. This CDR3 has 15 residues. CDR1 and CDR2 from the germline V gene are GTSNPN and SVGIG (reference sequence). CDR3 protein: CAWSRRGSGANVLTF. CDR3 nucleotides: TGTGCCTGGAGTAGAAGAGGGTCTGGGGCCAACGTCCTGACTTTC.

The chain recombines TRBV10-3 with TRBJ2-7; 8 bases match TRBD2. Looked up from germline, CDR1 is ENHRY and CDR2 is SYGVKD. The CDR3 consists of 14 residues. V dropped 5 bases and J dropped 7; count of bases not matched to a gene: 10. CDR3: CAISPGLGEVEQYF. DNA for the CDR3: TGTGCCATCAGTCCGGGACTAGGAGAGGTTGAGCAGTACTTC.

This clone has only one observation. The chain has TRBV10-1 and TRBJ2-1; no firm D call. This CDR3 is 14 amino acids long. CDR1 and CDR2 (germline): WNHNN, SYGVQD (reference sequence). V dropped 3 bases and J dropped 2 bases, with 8 bases sitting between them. In DNA, the CDR3 is TGCGCCAGCAGTGATGGCTTCACCTACAATGAGCAGTTCTTC. Translating gives CASSDGFTYNEQFF.

This chain joins TRBV28 and TRBJ1-2; D remains unclear. The CDR3 runs to 13 residues. The germline CDR1 and CDR2 sequences are MDHEN and SYDVKM. Trimming removed 4 bases at V and 4 bases at J, with 10 bases between. The CDR3 DNA sequence: TGTGCCAGCAGTTCCTACAGTGGCTATGGCTACACCTTC. This codes for CASSSYSGYGYTF.

The chain joins TRBV4-2 to TRBJ1-5; D may be TRBD1 (5 bases). V lost 0 bases, J lost 6 bases, and 15 bases lay in between. Looked up from germline, CDR1 is LGHNA and CDR2 is YNFKEQ. CDR3 length: 16 amino acids. As DNA, the CDR3 is TGTGCCAGCAGCCAAGATCTTAGGGGTTTTGGTCAGCCCCAGCATTTT. Translation gives CASSQDLRGFGQPQHF.

The gene calls are TRBV19 and TRBJ1-1; TRBD1 is a possible D gene (5 bases). This CDR3 spans 15 amino acids. V was shortened by 5 bases and J by 2 bases, with 15 bases between the two germline ends. From germline, CDR1 is LNHDA and CDR2 SQIVND (reference sequence). The CDR3 here is CASSFSRGGNTEAFF. The CDR3 DNA is TGTGCCAGTAGTTTCTCTAGGGGAGGAAACACTGAAGCTTTCTTT.

The genes are TRBV28 and TRBJ1-2, with unresolved D. CDR3 length: 12 amino acids. Germline V gene lookup returns CDR1 MDHEN and CDR2 SYDVKM. V gave up 6 bases and J gave up 8 bases, with 13 bases separating them. The chain's CDR3 is CASRLNLLGYTF. The CDR3 region has the DNA TGTGCCAGCAGACTAAATCTTCTGGGCTACACCTTC.

V and J are TRBV5-1 and TRBJ1-1, with TRBD1 matching over 7 bases. This CDR3 comprises 14 residues. Germline trimming cut 3 bases from V and 4 bases from J; bases unmatched to any gene: 6. Germline V gives CDR1 SGHRS, CDR2 YFSETQ. Here the CDR3 reads CASSWGQGGTEAFF. CDR3 in DNA: TGCGCCAGCAGCTGGGGGCAGGGGGGCACTGAAGCTTTCTTT. The whole variable domain, filled in from reference TRBV5-1 and TRBJ1-1, reads KAGVTQTPRYLIKTRGQQVTLSCSPISGHRSVSWYQQTPGQGLQFLFEYFSETQRNKGNFPGRFSGRQFSNSRSEMNVSTLELGDSALYLCASSWGQGGTEAFFGQGTRLTVV.